Below, 17 T cell receptor beta chains from the same sample are listed, as sequenced in a study of T-cell reconstitution after alpha-beta-depleted transplantation in children. A TCRbeta library incorporating unique molecular identifiers was prepared. MiXCR was run by TCRdb on the PCR reads, yielding one entry per CDR3 protein. The sample contains approximately 420,000 distinct CDR3 sequences, about 11% of which appear only once. The specimen comprised PBMCs from the stem cell graft donor, sampled from the stem cell graft. The receptors were gathered from a human donor who donated a stem cell graft to a child with acute myeloid leukemia.

This chain joins TRBV29-1 and TRBJ2-4, with D perhaps assigned TRBD1 or TRBD2 (6 bases each). The germline V gene encodes CDR1 SQVTM and CDR2 ANQGSEA. V lost 4 bases to trimming and J lost 0 bases, with 10 bases between them. This CDR3 spans 14 amino acids. CDR3 in amino acids: CSVGGGLAKNIQYF. CDR3 DNA sequence: TGCAGCGTTGGAGGGGGACTAGCCAAAAACATTCAGTACTTC.

With regard to this clonotype: A much more abundant neighbour one base away suggests this may be a read error. This chain uses TRBV20-1 with TRBJ1-4; possible D gene TRBD1, 5 bases. Germline V gene sequence: CDR1 DFQATT, CDR2 SNEGSKA (reference sequence). The CDR3 has 12 amino acids. Between the trimmed V and J ends, which lost 5 bases and 8 bases, there was a span of 12 bases. CDR3 region: CSAWPGNEKLFF. The CDR3 DNA is TGCAGTGCTTGGCCAGGGAACGAAAAACTGTTTTTT.

The chain is built from TRBV20-1 and TRBJ2-2, with 9 positions matching TRBD1. Unmatched junction bases numbered 8, after V lost 0 bases and J lost 3 bases. In germline, CDR1 is DFQATT, CDR2 SNEGSKA (reference sequence). The CDR3 contains 17 residues. CDR3 in amino acids: CSAREGTGRGHTGELFF. The CDR3 DNA follows: TGCAGTGCTAGAGAGGGGACAGGGAGAGGTCACACCGGGGAGCTGTTTTTT.

The sample holds many counts of this clonotype. The rearrangement links TRBV5-1 to TRBJ2-1, with D tentatively TRBD1 (6 bases). The CDR3 has 17 residues. Germline V gene lookup returns CDR1 SGHRS and CDR2 YFSETQ. The V end was cut by 5 bases, the J end by 3 bases, with 21 bases between. DNA of the CDR3: TGCGCCAGCAGGAGAGCAGGGGCGACTATGAACTACAATGAGCAGTTCTTC. Protein: CASRRAGATMNYNEQFF.

The chain links TRBV5-1 to TRBJ2-3, with D possibly TRBD2 on 5 matching bases. Germline loops: CDR1 SGHRS, CDR2 YFSETQ. There are 16 residues in the CDR3. The germline V and J ends were trimmed by 0 bases and 2 bases, with 13 bases remaining between them. This chain's CDR3 is CASSLGTGLSTDTQYF. DNA of the CDR3: TGCGCCAGCAGCTTGGGGACGGGATTATCCACAGATACGCAGTATTTT.

This chain uses TRBV27 with TRBJ2-7; no definite D call. Germline V gene data show CDR1 as MNHEY and CDR2 as SMNVEV (reference sequence). V lost 1 base, J lost 0 bases, and 13 bases lay in between. The CDR3 consists of 16 residues. The CDR3 protein is CASSLYHSEYSYEQYF. In nucleotides, the CDR3 is TGTGCCAGCAGTTTATACCACAGTGAATACTCCTACGAGCAGTACTTC.

This clonotype was counted only a few times. The gene calls are TRBV12-3 or TRBV12-4 and TRBJ1-1; D remains ambiguous. This CDR3 spans 11 amino acids. The ends were cut back, 8 bases at V and 5 bases at J, with 9 bases in the middle. The CDR3 DNA reads TGTGCCAGCGGAAGAAGTACTGAAGCTTTCTTT. Protein product: CASGRSTEAFF.

This clonotype occurred many times. The chain couples TRBV25-1 to TRBJ2-1; 9 nucleotides agree with TRBD1. From germline, CDR1 is MGHDK and CDR2 SYGVNS. The CDR3 is 15 residues long. J was trimmed by 7 bases and V by 6 bases; bases with no gene match: 10. The CDR3 region has the DNA TGTGCCAGCAGCGGGGGACAGGGTAGGGGGAATGAGCAGTTCTTC. It specifies CASSGGQGRGNEQFF.

A word on this clonotype: One base away lies a much larger clone, so this may be a sequencing read error. This sequence joins TRBV4-2 and TRBJ1-5; a possible D gene is TRBD1 (6 bases). The CDR3 is made up of 18 amino acids. CDR1 and CDR2 from the germline V gene are LGHNA and YNFKEQ. V was trimmed by 0 bases and J by 2 bases, leaving 17 bases between them. For the CDR3, the DNA is TGTGCCAGCAGCCAAGATCTGCGGACAGCGTGGGGCAATCAGCCCCAGCATTTT. This codes for CASSQDLRTAWGNQPQHF.

This clonotype was counted a single time. This sequence joins TRBV27 and TRBJ1-5; D is perhaps TRBD1 (6 bases). This CDR3 spans 15 amino acids. The ends were cut back, 5 bases at V and 7 bases at J, with 18 bases in the middle. CDR1 is MNHEY and CDR2 is SMNVEV in the germline V gene (reference sequence). The CDR3 nucleotides read TGTGCCAGCAGTCGACGAAACAGGGAGGGGCAGCCCCAGCATTTT. This sequence encodes CASSRRNREGQPQHF.

This clonotype was counted only a few times. V is TRBV12-3 or TRBV12-4 and J is TRBJ1-4; D gene ambiguous. The CDR3 extends over 13 amino acids. V lost 7 bases and J lost 7, with 13 bases in between. Here the CDR3 DNA reads TGTGCCAGCATTCGAAGACCCGGTGAAAAACTGTTTTTT. It translates to CASIRRPGEKLFF.

This clonotype was detected many times. The J gene is TRBJ2-1, the V gene TRBV4-2; D is ambiguous. From germline, CDR1 is LGHNA and CDR2 YNFKEQ. Trimming removed 4 bases from V and 8 bases from J, with 9 bases in between. The CDR3 extends over 12 amino acids. Written as DNA, the CDR3 is TGTGCCAGCAGCCTGACGGACGATGAGCAGTTCTTC. Amino acid sequence: CASSLTDDEQFF.

The chain couples TRBV20-1 to TRBJ2-3; TRBD2 matches at 7 bases. V shed 6 bases and J 4 bases; nucleotides not matched to a gene: 13. The CDR3 sequence is 15 residues long. Germline V gene lookup returns CDR1 DFQATT and CDR2 SNEGSKA (reference sequence). The CDR3 bases are TGCAGTGCCCAGCCCAGGGAGGGATTCGCAGATACGCAGTATTTT. Residues: CSAQPREGFADTQYF.

This clonotype showed up just a few times. The J gene is TRBJ2-7, the V gene TRBV13; 10 positions agree with TRBD2. Germline loops: CDR1 PRHDT, CDR2 FYEKMQ (reference sequence). The CDR3 totals 15 residues. Unmatched junction bases numbered 4, after V lost 5 bases and J lost 0 bases. The CDR3 region is CASSPSSGSSYEQYF. CDR3 sequence (DNA): TGTGCCAGCAGCCCCTCTAGCGGGAGCTCCTACGAGCAGTACTTC.

The chain joins TRBV2 to TRBJ1-3; 9 bases are a match to TRBD1. V gave up 10 bases and J gave up 3 bases; unmatched junction bases: 13. Germline values: CDR1 SNHLY, CDR2 FYNNEI. The CDR3 sequence is 16 residues long. CDR3 coding DNA: TGTGCCACTCGACAGGGGGAACGGTCGGTTGGAAACACCATATATTTT. This gives the protein CATRQGERSVGNTIYF.

CDR3 coding DNA: TGTGCCAGCAGCCAGACGGGTTCACCCCTCCACTTT. Protein: CASSQTGSPLHF. V is TRBV4-2 and J is TRBJ1-6; no definite D call. Germline values: CDR1 LGHNA, CDR2 YNFKEQ. The CDR3 has 12 amino acids. V lost 3 bases and J lost 9, with 6 bases in between.

This chain uses TRBV11-2 with TRBJ2-1; tentative D call: TRBD2 (7 bases). Germline V gene lookup returns CDR1 SGHAT and CDR2 FQNNGV. V was shortened by 5 bases and J by 2 bases, with 25 bases between the two germline ends. The CDR3 consists of 19 residues. The CDR3 loop is CASSPRGGPLLLAYNEQFF. CDR3 DNA sequence: TGTGCCAGCAGCCCAAGGGGGGGTCCCCTGTTATTAGCCTACAATGAGCAGTTCTTC.